This T cell receptor beta chain came from a study of vaccination and CD4 T cells after COVID-19. The Oncomine TCR Beta short-read assay was applied to DNA of cultured CD4+ T cells. TCRdb fed the PCR reads into MiXCR, producing one record per CDR3 protein. The data hold some 17,000 distinct CDR3 sequences, with more than 50% observed a single time. Note on this clonotype: The antigen remains unidentified.

The CDR3 has 15 amino acids. CDR1 SGHNT and CDR2 YENEEA come from the germline V gene. V gave up 4 bases and J gave up 4 bases; unmatched junction bases: 10. Treatment meaning: roughly 10-day PBMC culture with coronavirus spike peptide pools or control peptides (ViraFEST assay). The sequencing input was CD4+ T cells from blood, cultured in vitro. The V and J genes are TRBV11-3 and TRBJ2-7; 7 positions agree with TRBD2. This sequence was found in a human donor who had recovered from COVID-19. CDR3 residues: CASSYKREGSYEQYF. The CDR3 nucleotides read TGTGCCAGCAGCTACAAAAGGGAGGGTTCGTACGAGCAGTACTTC.